Presented here are 32 T cell receptor beta chains from one specimen sequenced in a study of T cells in Graves' hyperthyroidism and ophthalmopathy. Template material for amplifying TCR beta CDR3 regions consisted of RNA transcripts. In the first-round RT-PCR of the TCR CDR3, the HTBI primer set was used. TCRdb analysed the multiplex PCR reads with MiXCR anew, one entry per CDR3 protein. Among approximately 200,000 distinct CDR3 sequences listed, around 20% were seen once. Sequences were obtained from blood. Receptors originate from a middle-aged man with Graves' hyperthyroidism.

The chain uses TRBV9 and TRBJ2-2, with D hard to call. Germline values: CDR1 SGDLS, CDR2 YYNGEE. This CDR3 is 14 amino acids long. Trimming removed 2 bases from V and 6 bases from J, with 11 bases in between. CDR3 in DNA: TGTGCCAGCAGCGTCTCACGCGGATCCGGGGAGCTGTTTTTT. Amino acids: CASSVSRGSGELFF.

This clonotype was detected only a few times. The gene calls are TRBV4-1 and TRBJ2-2; 9 bases align to TRBD1. In germline, CDR1 is MGHRA, CDR2 YSYEKL. The junction had 5 bases not matched to a gene; V was cut back by 2 bases and J by 7 bases. The CDR3 has 15 amino acids. The chain's CDR3 is CASSQSTGGGGELFF. The CDR3 DNA is TGCGCCAGCAGCCAATCGACAGGGGGTGGCGGGGAGCTGTTTTTT.

This clonotype was counted ten times or more. The genes are TRBV20-1 and TRBJ1-5, with 9 bases that match TRBD1. Per germline, CDR1 DFQATT and CDR2 SNEGSKA (reference sequence). CDR3 size: 15 residues. Unmatched junction bases numbered 7, after V lost 0 bases and J lost 7 bases. The CDR3 DNA reads as TGCAGTGCTAGAGATAAGGACAGGGGAGGGCAGCCCCAGCATTTT. This codes for CSARDKDRGGQPQHF.

The rearrangement joins TRBV6-2 or TRBV6-3 to TRBJ1-5; possible D gene TRBD1, 5 bases. This CDR3 spans 14 amino acids. The V end was cut by 6 bases, the J end by 5 bases, with 14 bases between. The germline V gene encodes CDR1 MNHEY and CDR2 SVGEGT. Here the CDR3 reads CASSHGAGYQPQHF. The CDR3 DNA follows: TGTGCCAGCAGCCACGGGGCGGGGTATCAGCCCCAGCATTTT.

This clonotype was seen repeatedly, ten times or more. This sequence joins TRBV15 and TRBJ2-1; D perhaps matches TRBD1 (6 bases). Trimming stripped 3 bases from V and 4 bases from J, with 19 bases between. Germline V gives CDR1 LNHNV, CDR2 YYDKDF (reference sequence). CDR3 length equals 17 residues. The CDR3 DNA follows: TGTGCCACCAGCAGTGTTCTCACAGGGTCGGGGTACAATGAGCAGTTCTTC. Translation: CATSSVLTGSGYNEQFF.

This clonotype was counted at least ten times. The chain couples TRBV24-1 to TRBJ1-2; D not resolved. The CDR3 runs to 12 residues. Germline V gene lookup returns CDR1 KGHDR and CDR2 SFDVKD. Trimming shortened V by 2 bases and J by 7 bases, and 7 bases separated the two germline ends. The CDR3 DNA is TGTGCCACCAGTGATTACAAGTTTGGCTACACCTTC. It encodes CATSDYKFGYTF.

A few counts support this clonotype. A much larger clone sits a single nucleotide away, making a read error possible. V gene TRBV28 combines with J gene TRBJ2-5, with 13 nucleotides matching TRBD2. Germline-derived CDR1 and CDR2 are MDHEN and SYDVKM. The CDR3 totals 16 residues. The CDR3 DNA reads as TGTGCCGGCAGTCTTACTAGCGGGGGGGACCAAGAGACCCAGTACTTC. This sequence encodes CAGSLTSGGDQETQYF.

Ten or more counts support this clonotype. The J gene is TRBJ1-1, the V gene TRBV24-1; the match to TRBD1 covers 10 bases. The CDR3 contains 15 residues. The V gene's germline CDR1 is KGHDR and CDR2 SFDVKD. Trimming at V came to 4 bases and at J to 4 bases, leaving 5 bases not matched to a gene. CDR3 sequence: CATSESDRGTTEAFF. In DNA, the CDR3 is TGTGCCACCAGTGAATCGGACAGGGGGACCACTGAAGCTTTCTTT.

This clonotype showed up many times. The V and J genes are TRBV7-2 and TRBJ2-1, with D unclear. V gave up 5 bases and J gave up 7 bases, with 21 bases separating them. This CDR3 region has 16 residues. Germline CDR1 is SGHTA and CDR2 is FQGNSA. The chain's CDR3 is CASSPRSSFIVNEQFF. The CDR3 bases are TGTGCCAGCAGCCCTCGTTCTTCCTTCATCGTTAATGAGCAGTTCTTC.

This clonotype was counted at least ten times. The chain has TRBV13 and TRBJ1-4; 8 nucleotides agree with TRBD1. From germline, CDR1 is PRHDT and CDR2 FYEKMQ (reference sequence). V shed 5 bases, J shed 7 bases, and the junction held 6 bases outside the gene matches. The CDR3 consists of 14 residues. This chain's CDR3 is CASSRTGRGEKLFF. The CDR3 DNA follows: TGTGCCAGCAGCAGGACAGGGAGGGGTGAAAAACTGTTTTTT.

This clonotype was seen repeatedly, ten times or more. The gene calls are TRBV18 and TRBJ2-3; TRBD2 aligns across 10 bases. Germline CDR1 reads KGHSH; CDR2 reads LQKENI. The V segment lost 5 bases and the J segment 2 bases; nucleotides outside the gene matches: 4. The CDR3 length is 15 residues. The CDR3 coding sequence is TGTGCCAGCTCAATAGCGGGGGGCCTCACAGATACGCAGTATTTT. It specifies CASSIAGGLTDTQYF.

This clonotype was found many times. CDR3 nucleotide sequence: TGTGCCAGCAGCCTCTCCGGGACCCATACGCAGTATTTT. It codes for CASSLSGTHTQYF. This chain uses TRBV28 with TRBJ2-3, with D perhaps given as TRBD1 or TRBD2 (5 bases each). V was pared by 6 bases and J by 7 bases, with 14 bases between. The CDR3 is made up of 13 amino acids. Germline CDR1 MDHEN, CDR2 SYDVKM.

This clonotype was detected ten times or more. V is TRBV24-1 and J is TRBJ2-2; D tentatively fits TRBD1 or TRBD2 (5 bases each). V was clipped by 1 base and J by 1 base, with 18 bases between them. The CDR3 contains 19 residues. Germline V CDR1 and CDR2: KGHDR, SFDVKD. The CDR3: CATSDFAGTDIMNTGELFF. The CDR3 DNA sequence: TGTGCCACCAGTGATTTTGCAGGGACCGATATAATGAACACCGGGGAGCTGTTTTTT.

In its sample, this clonotype was seen a few times. The genes are TRBV2 and TRBJ1-6; D is unresolved. V gave up 1 base and J gave up 12 bases, with 4 bases separating them. The CDR3 spans 11 residues. CDR1 SNHLY and CDR2 FYNNEI come from the germline V gene. The CDR3: CASSEGRPLHF. As DNA, the CDR3 is TGTGCCAGCAGTGAAGGGCGACCCCTCCACTTT.

The chain's CDR3 is CASSMGHLTYEQYF. DNA for the CDR3: TGTGCCAGTAGTATGGGACACCTTACCTACGAGCAGTACTTC. The chain links TRBV19 to TRBJ2-7; D perhaps matches TRBD1 (6 bases). This CDR3 has 14 amino acids. Trimming cost V 3 bases and J 2 bases, with 11 bases left between them. Per germline, CDR1 LNHDA and CDR2 SQIVND (reference sequence).

The J gene is TRBJ2-5, the V gene TRBV3-1; no firm D call. The CDR3 sequence is 12 residues long. The germline gives CDR1 LGHDT, CDR2 YNNKEL (reference sequence). Between the trimmed V and J ends, which lost 4 bases and 4 bases, there was a span of 7 bases. The chain's CDR3 is CASSPESETQYF. Written as DNA, the CDR3 is TGTGCCAGCAGCCCGGAATCAGAGACCCAGTACTTC.

This chain joins TRBV6-2 or TRBV6-3 and TRBJ1-3; no clear D gene. Trimming took 10 bases from V and 1 from J, leaving 11 bases between them. Germline loops: CDR1 MNHEY, CDR2 SVGEGT. This CDR3 region has 13 residues. The CDR3 protein is CAISRSSGNTIYF. In DNA form, the CDR3 reads TGTGCCATTTCCCGTTCTTCTGGAAACACCATATATTTT.

The J gene is TRBJ2-3, the V gene TRBV28; D remains unclear. CDR3 size: 15 residues. The germline V and J ends were trimmed by 5 bases and 0 bases, with 12 bases remaining between them. Germline V lookup: CDR1 MDHEN, CDR2 SYDVKM. This chain's CDR3 is CASSPLSTSTDTQYF. The DNA of the CDR3 is TGTGCCAGCAGTCCCCTTTCAACTAGCACAGATACGCAGTATTTT. Variable domain in full (rest from reference TRBV28 and TRBJ2-3): DVKVTQSSRYLVKRTGEKVFLECVQDMDHENMFWYRQDPGLGLRLIYFSYDVKMKEKGDIPEGYSVSREKKERFSLILESASTNQTSMYLCASSPLSTSTDTQYFGPGTRLTVL.

The V and J genes are TRBV28 and TRBJ1-1; 7 nucleotides agree with TRBD1. CDR3 length: 15 amino acids. Germline values: CDR1 MDHEN, CDR2 SYDVKM. Losses at the gene ends were 5 bases for V and 6 bases for J; bases not matched to a gene: 12. For the CDR3, the DNA is TGTGCCAGCAGTCCTGTAGGGACAGCCCGTCCTGAAGCTTTCTTT. It is translated as CASSPVGTARPEAFF.

This clonotype occurred many times. The gene calls are TRBV2 and TRBJ1-6; the match to TRBD1 covers 8 bases. V was clipped by 5 bases and J by 8 bases; unmatched bases: 2. Germline V gene data show CDR1 as SNHLY and CDR2 as FYNNEI. This CDR3 is 13 amino acids long. CDR3 in amino acids: CASSSGQDSPLHF. Here the CDR3 DNA reads TGTGCCAGCAGTTCGGGACAGGATTCACCCCTCCACTTT.

The gene calls are TRBV7-2 and TRBJ1-3; D is unresolved. The CDR3 spans 15 residues. V was cut by 2 bases and J by 0 bases, with 8 bases left in between. Per the germline V gene, CDR1 is SGHTA and CDR2 is FQGNSA. The CDR3 is CASSLSRRSGNTIYF. The CDR3 DNA is TGTGCCAGCAGCTTATCGAGGCGCTCTGGAAACACCATATATTTT. Using reference TRBV7-2 and TRBJ1-3 for the parts outside the CDR3, the full variable domain is GAGVSQSPSNKVTEKGKDVELRCDPISGHTALYWYRQSLGQGLEFLIYFQGNSAPDKSGLPSDRFSAERTGGSVSTLTIQRTQQEDSAVYLCASSLSRRSGNTIYFGEGSWLTVV.

The V and J genes are TRBV7-2 and TRBJ2-1; 10 positions agree with TRBD2. Germline V gives CDR1 SGHTA, CDR2 FQGNSA. V trimming: 5 bases; J trimming: 2 bases; junction bases outside the gene matches: 3. The CDR3 consists of 15 residues. The CDR3 here is CASSPSGSTYNEQFF. CDR3 nucleotides: TGTGCCAGCAGCCCTAGCGGGAGTACCTACAATGAGCAGTTCTTC.

The CDR3: CASSSQGSPLHF. CDR3 nucleotide sequence: TGTGCCAGCAGCTCCCAAGGTTCACCCCTCCACTTT. The chain uses TRBV5-4 and TRBJ1-6; D remains unclear. The CDR3 has 12 amino acids. Trimming stripped 3 bases from V and 9 bases from J, with 7 bases between. Germline V lookup: CDR1 SGHNT, CDR2 YYREEE (reference sequence).

This chain links TRBV7-3 with TRBJ2-5; TRBD1 might be the D (6 bases). CDR1 is SGHTA, CDR2 FQGTGA, per germline. The CDR3 has 17 amino acids. V was clipped by 5 bases and J by 5 bases, with 24 bases between them. The CDR3 loop is CASSQNAPGHPGETQYF. In DNA, the CDR3 is TGTGCCAGCAGCCAGAACGCACCGGGACACCCCGGGGAGACCCAGTACTTC.

The rearrangement uses TRBV18 and TRBJ1-5; tentative D call: TRBD1 (5 bases). The CDR3 length is 13 residues. Looked up from germline, CDR1 is KGHSH and CDR2 is LQKENI. Trimming removed 7 bases from V and 1 base from J, with 8 bases in between. CDR3 protein: CASCRDSNQPQHF. CDR3 DNA sequence: TGTGCCAGCTGCCGGGACAGCAATCAGCCCCAGCATTTT. Full variable domain (outside the CDR3, taken from reference TRBV18 and TRBJ1-5): NAGVMQNPRHLVRRRGQEARLRCSPMKGHSHVYWYRQLPEEGLKFMVYLQKENIIDESGMPKERFSAEFPKEGPSILRIQQVVRGDSAAYFCASCRDSNQPQHFGDGTRLSIL.

This clonotype occurred many times. CDR3 coding DNA: TGTGCCAGCAGCCAAGTGTCTAGGGGAGGGGAGCAGTTCTTC. Translating it yields CASSQVSRGGEQFF. This chain connects TRBV3-1 to TRBJ2-1; 7 nucleotides agree with TRBD2. Germline V CDR1 and CDR2: LGHDT, YNNKEL (reference sequence). The junction had 7 bases not matched to a gene; V was cut back by 1 base and J by 10 bases. The CDR3 contains 14 residues.

In this sample, this clonotype turned up many times. V usage is TRBV20-1 and J usage is TRBJ2-1; 15 bases fit TRBD2. V shed 6 bases, J shed 5 bases, and the junction held 2 bases outside the gene matches. From germline, CDR1 is DFQATT and CDR2 SNEGSKA (reference sequence). The CDR3 length is 14 residues. The CDR3 protein is CSAGLAGGNNEQFF. The CDR3 bases are TGCAGTGCCGGACTAGCGGGGGGGAACAATGAGCAGTTCTTC.

This clonotype was picked up many times. The chain has TRBV2 and TRBJ2-6; 8 bases fit TRBD2. Germline CDR1 and CDR2: SNHLY and FYNNEI. The CDR3 runs 20 residues. The V gene end was trimmed by 2 bases and the J gene end by 0 bases; junction bases not matched to a gene: 12. CDR3 protein: CASSEWQAGVLISGANVLTF. CDR3 DNA sequence: TGTGCCAGCAGTGAATGGCAAGCGGGGGTCCTTATCTCTGGGGCCAACGTCCTGACTTTC.

This clonotype was seen at least ten times. The rearrangement uses TRBV27 and TRBJ2-3; tentative D call: TRBD1 (5 bases). V was pared by 2 bases and J by 1 base, with 10 bases between. Germline CDR1 is MNHEY and CDR2 is SMNVEV (reference sequence). This CDR3 contains 15 residues. CDR3 region: CASSLRTLRTDTQYF. The CDR3 DNA is TGTGCCAGCAGTTTACGGACACTCCGCACAGATACGCAGTATTTT.

This clonotype was recorded many times. J is TRBJ1-5 and V is TRBV24-1, with D maybe TRBD1 (6 bases). Germline V gene sequence: CDR1 KGHDR, CDR2 SFDVKD. The CDR3 contains 16 residues. V was clipped by 3 bases and J by 0 bases, with 11 bases between them. CDR3 nucleotide sequence: TGTGCCACCAGTGATCGCAGGGGATATAGCAATCAGCCCCAGCATTTT. Its protein is CATSDRRGYSNQPQHF.

The chain employs TRBV7-3 and TRBJ2-7; D might be TRBD2 (5 bases). Trimming stripped 2 bases from V and 5 bases from J, with 13 bases between. Per germline, CDR1 SGHTA and CDR2 FQGTGA. This CDR3 comprises 14 residues. The CDR3 sequence: CASSLFEGSHEQYF. The CDR3, as DNA: TGTGCCAGCAGCTTATTTGAGGGTTCCCACGAGCAGTACTTC.

This clonotype was counted a few times. The chain joins TRBV19 to TRBJ1-5; no clear D. Germline V gives CDR1 LNHDA, CDR2 SQIVND (reference sequence). V was cut by 3 bases and J by 1 base, with 10 bases left in between. This CDR3 contains 15 residues. DNA of the CDR3: TGTGCCAGTAGTATTCGCACGGGGAGCAATCAGCCCCAGCATTTT. As protein: CASSIRTGSNQPQHF.